The present T cell receptor beta chain was sequenced within a study of cytomegalovirus exposure and HLA in healthy donors. This PCR relied on a set of 60 Vbeta primers and 13 Jbeta primers. Here immunoSEQ multiplex PCR was the method, and the copy in TCRdb shows in-frame clones only, minus some. Of about 82,000 clones listed, less than 80% are singletons. Study-level points and caveats: HLA allele associations emerged for under 20,000 TCR beta sequences in a later analysis, at 0.05 false discovery rate. A later look showed TCR association rates differing by HLA locus, highest for DRB1 and lowest for HLA-C.

A remark on this clone: Its cognate antigen is unknown.

The germline gives CDR1 SGDLS, CDR2 YYNGEE. V lost 0 bases to trimming and J lost 6 bases, with 9 bases between them. This CDR3 spans 13 amino acids. The specimen sequenced was PBMCs. The V call is TRBV9, the J call TRBJ1-1, with unresolved D. The receptor's source is a woman aged 50 to 65 in good health and CMV-seropositive. CDR3 DNA: TGTGCCAGCAGCGTAGATAGCGGGTCTGAAGCTTTCTTT. This sequence encodes CASSVDSGSEAFF.